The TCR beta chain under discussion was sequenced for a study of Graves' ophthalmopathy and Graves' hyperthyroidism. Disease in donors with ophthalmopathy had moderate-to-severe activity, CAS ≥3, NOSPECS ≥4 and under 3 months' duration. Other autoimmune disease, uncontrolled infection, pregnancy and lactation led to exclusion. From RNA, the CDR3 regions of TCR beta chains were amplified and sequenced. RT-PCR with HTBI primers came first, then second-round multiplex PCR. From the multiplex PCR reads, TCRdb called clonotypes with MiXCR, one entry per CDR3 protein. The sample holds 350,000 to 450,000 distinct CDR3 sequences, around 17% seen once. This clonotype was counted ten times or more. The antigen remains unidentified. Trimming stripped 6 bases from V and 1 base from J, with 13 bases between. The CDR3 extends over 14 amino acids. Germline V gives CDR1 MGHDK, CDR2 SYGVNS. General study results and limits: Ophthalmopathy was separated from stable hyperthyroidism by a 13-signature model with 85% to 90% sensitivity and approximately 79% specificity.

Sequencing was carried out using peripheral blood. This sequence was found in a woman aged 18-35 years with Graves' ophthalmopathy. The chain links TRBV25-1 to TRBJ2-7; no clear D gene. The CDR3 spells CASSLVGFSYEQYF. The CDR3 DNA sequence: TGTGCCAGCAGCCTTGTGGGGTTTTCCTACGAGCAGTACTTC.